This TCR beta chain emerged from a study of cytomegalovirus exposure and HLA in healthy donors. Overall study findings and caveats: In all likelihood, a cluster of highly shared sequence variants was a sequencing artifact.

Concerning this clone: The antigen remains undetermined.

The PCR contained 60 Vbeta and 13 Jbeta primers. The table came from immunoSEQ multiplex PCR; TCRdb's copy has only in-frame clones and leaves some out. In the table there are approximately 190,000 clones, approximately 80% of which are singletons. Germline loops: CDR1 SGHAT, CDR2 FQNNGV. This CDR3 comprises 12 residues. V was clipped by 5 bases and J by 14 bases; unmatched bases: 6. Sequencing used PBMCs. The receptor was derived from a man aged 40-50 years in good health and CMV-seropositive. The chain links TRBV11-2 to TRBJ2-1, with 10 bases fitting TRBD2. The CDR3 loop is CASSLASGGEFF. CDR3 DNA sequence: TGTGCCAGCAGCCTAGCGAGCGGGGGGGAGTTCTTC.